This TCR beta chain was sequenced during a study of cytomegalovirus exposure and HLA in healthy donors. As for the study in general: A data release that came early held approximately 85 million unique TCRs from HLA-typed donors. The study's findings and limits: Rarity characterized most TCR sequences, yet some public TCRs appeared in many donors. Researchers reported that three CMV-associated chains were confirmed in vitro as CMV antigen-specific.

A note on this clone: The antigen is undetermined.

After removal of 2 bases from V and 8 bases from J, the junction contained 6 bases not matched to a gene. This CDR3 region has 15 residues. Germline CDR1 is MNHEY and CDR2 is SVGAGI. As for the donors, each was a healthy bone marrow donor. The PCR ran on 60 Vbeta and 13 Jbeta primers. This table comes from immunoSEQ multiplex PCR, and its TCRdb copy is limited to in-frame clones, with some not included. In the table there are about 160,000 clones, 75% to 80% of which are singletons. This clonotype originated in a woman in her forties or fifties in good health and CMV-seropositive. Sequencing was performed on PBMCs. The gene calls are TRBV6-5 and TRBJ2-1, with TRBD2 matching 10 bases. The CDR3: CASSYSGRAWDEQFF. In DNA, the CDR3 is TGTGCCAGCAGTTACAGCGGGAGGGCCTGGGATGAGCAGTTCTTC.